One and the same sample provided the 25 T cell receptor beta chains below, sequenced in a study of identical twins (dated by TCRdb to the mid-2010s). The receptor library was made with 5' RACE. TCRdb lists the instrument as Illumina HiSeq 2000. TCRdb reran the public reads through fastp at Q25 and MiXCR, keeping productive beta chains. Duplicate CDR3 protein sequences are folded into a single record with the most common DNA and genes. For this sample there are a few hundred thousand distinct CDR3 sequences; under 20% appear just once. The top ten clones comprise more than 10% of the sample. Sequencing used naive T cells sorted from blood. This specimen's cell subset or site label, per the study, means: cells isolated with a human naive T-cell isolation kit. These receptors were taken from a man between 50 and 59 years old in good health.

The genes are TRBV12-3 or TRBV12-4 and TRBJ2-7; 9 bases align to TRBD1. CDR3 length equals 15 residues. Trimming at V came to 5 bases and at J to 1 base, leaving 6 bases not matched to a gene. The CDR3 DNA reads as TGTGCCAGCAGTCCGGGACAGGGCCCTTCCTACGAGCAGTACTTC. Its protein product is CASSPGQGPSYEQYF.

The sample holds many counts of this clonotype. This chain links TRBV20-1 with TRBJ2-1, with D maybe TRBD1 (5 bases). Trimming stripped 2 bases from V and 7 bases from J, with 18 bases between. This CDR3 has 15 residues. Per the germline V gene, CDR1 is DFQATT and CDR2 is SNEGSKA (reference sequence). The CDR3 spells CSARNGAASGNEQFF. CDR3 nucleotides: TGCAGTGCTAGAAACGGCGCGGCCTCAGGGAATGAGCAGTTCTTC.

This clonotype was detected ten times or more. The chain links TRBV5-5 to TRBJ2-3, with D perhaps TRBD2 (5 bases). V lost 4 bases and J 8 bases, leaving 11 bases between the germline ends. This CDR3 is 12 amino acids long. The V gene's germline CDR1 is SGHKS and CDR2 YYEKEE (reference sequence). The chain's CDR3 is CASSQLEGTQYF. In nucleotides, the CDR3 is TGTGCCAGCAGCCAACTCGAGGGTACGCAGTATTTT.

This clonotype showed up just a few times. V is TRBV29-1 and J is TRBJ2-7; D may match TRBD1 or TRBD2 (5 bases each). Germline loops: CDR1 SQVTM, CDR2 ANQGSEA. CDR3 length: 13 amino acids. V lost 5 bases, J lost 0 bases, and 11 bases lay in between. DNA of the CDR3: TGCAGCGTTAGGGACGGAGCCTCCTACGAGCAGTACTTC. It encodes CSVRDGASYEQYF.

There are a few counts of this clonotype. The chain carries TRBV15 and TRBJ2-3; D unresolved. Trimming removed 1 base from V and 0 bases from J, with 5 bases in between. The CDR3 runs 14 residues. Germline V lookup: CDR1 LNHNV, CDR2 YYDKDF (reference sequence). CDR3 region: CATSRVTSTDTQYF. CDR3 in DNA: TGTGCCACCAGCAGAGTTACTAGCACAGATACGCAGTATTTT.

This clonotype showed up many times. The rearrangement joins TRBV10-3 to TRBJ2-3, with D possibly being TRBD2 (6 bases). CDR3 length: 16 residues. The germline V gene has CDR1 ENHRY and CDR2 SYGVKD. V shed 6 bases and J shed 2 bases, with 18 bases lying between them. The CDR3 sequence is CAIRVLLWGDTDTQYF. As DNA, the CDR3 is TGTGCCATCAGAGTCTTATTGTGGGGGGACACAGATACGCAGTATTTT.

The chain links TRBV5-5 to TRBJ2-3; possibly TRBD1 for D (6 bases). V shed 3 bases and J shed 2 bases, with 19 bases lying between them. CDR1 and CDR2 (germline): SGHKS, YYEKEE (reference sequence). The CDR3 is made up of 17 amino acids. CDR3 loop: CASSSRIQGANTDTQYF. The CDR3, as DNA: TGTGCCAGCAGCTCGCGGATACAGGGTGCAAACACAGATACGCAGTATTTT.

This clonotype has at least ten counts. The chain employs TRBV20-1 and TRBJ2-4; D is unresolved. V was cut by 2 bases and J by 6 bases, with 11 bases left in between. CDR1 is DFQATT, CDR2 SNEGSKA, per germline (reference sequence). The CDR3 extends over 13 amino acids. Here the CDR3 DNA reads TGCAGTGCTAGATGGGCCGACCGAAACATTCAGTACTTC. Amino acid sequence: CSARWADRNIQYF.

The CDR3 here is CAISEGLADTYEQYF. CDR3 bases: TGTGCCATCAGTGAAGGACTAGCGGACACCTACGAGCAGTACTTC. The chain is built from TRBV10-3 and TRBJ2-7, with TRBD2 matching over 10 bases. V gave up 3 bases and J gave up 2 bases; unmatched junction bases: 4. This CDR3 comprises 15 residues. Germline CDR1 and CDR2: ENHRY and SYGVKD.

This clonotype was counted ten times or more. This chain links TRBV28 with TRBJ1-5, with no clear D. V gave up 6 bases and J gave up 0 bases, with 6 bases separating them. This CDR3 region has 13 residues. Germline values: CDR1 MDHEN, CDR2 SYDVKM. CDR3 nucleotides: TGTGCCAGCAGGGCCCCTAGCAATCAGCCCCAGCATTTT. Its protein product is CASRAPSNQPQHF.

This clonotype was counted many times. The chain links TRBV29-1 to TRBJ1-1; 9 bases are shared with TRBD1. The CDR3 is 14 residues long. The germline gives CDR1 SQVTM, CDR2 ANQGSEA. V trimming: 5 bases; J trimming: 2 bases; junction bases outside the gene matches: 6. DNA of the CDR3: TGCAGCGTTTCTCAGACAGGGGGAAACACTGAAGCTTTCTTT. Residues: CSVSQTGGNTEAFF. Full variable domain (rest looked up from reference TRBV29-1 and TRBJ1-1): SAVISQKPSRDICQRGTSLTIQCQVDSQVTMMFWYRQQPGQSLTLIATANQGSEATYESGFVIDKFPISRPNLTFSTLTVSNMSPEDSSIYLCSVSQTGGNTEAFFGQGTRLTVV.

This clonotype was observed a handful of times. The J gene is TRBJ2-5, the V gene TRBV5-1; D assignment may be TRBD1 or TRBD2 (5 bases each). This CDR3 spans 14 amino acids. In germline, CDR1 is SGHRS, CDR2 YFSETQ. The ends were cut back, 1 base at V and 1 base at J, with 8 bases in the middle. The CDR3 region is CASSLLGGQETQYF. The DNA for the CDR3 is TGCGCCAGCAGCTTGCTTGGGGGCCAAGAGACCCAGTACTTC.

In this sample, this clonotype turned up a few times. The CDR3 region has the DNA TGTGCCAGCAGTATCGGGACAGTAAGCACAGATACGCAGTATTTT. Its protein is CASSIGTVSTDTQYF. The chain employs TRBV28 and TRBJ2-3, with 7 nucleotides matching TRBD1. This CDR3 is 15 amino acids long. With 5 bases clipped from V and 0 bases from J, the junction kept 5 bases outside the gene matches. The germline gives CDR1 MDHEN, CDR2 SYDVKM. Filled out from reference TRBV28 and TRBJ2-3, the complete variable domain reads DVKVTQSSRYLVKRTGEKVFLECVQDMDHENMFWYRQDPGLGLRLIYFSYDVKMKEKGDIPEGYSVSREKKERFSLILESASTNQTSMYLCASSIGTVSTDTQYFGPGTRLTVL.

The chain has TRBV7-2 and TRBJ2-1; weak D call: TRBD2 (5 bases). Germline V gives CDR1 SGHTA, CDR2 FQGNSA. V lost 3 bases and J lost 2, with 11 bases in between. The length of the CDR3 is 15 residues. Written as DNA, the CDR3 is TGTGCCAGCAGCTTCTCAGCGGAACCCTACAATGAGCAGTTCTTC. Its protein product is CASSFSAEPYNEQFF.

This clonotype has a handful of counts. The chain uses TRBV4-2 and TRBJ2-1; 7 bases align to TRBD1. CDR1 and CDR2 from the germline V gene are LGHNA and YNFKEQ. V lost 1 base, J lost 9 bases, and 6 bases stayed unmatched. CDR3 length: 14 amino acids. The DNA of the CDR3 is TGTGCCAGCAGCCAAGGGACAGGAATGACTGAGCAGTTCTTC. Translated, it gives CASSQGTGMTEQFF.

The chain has TRBV2 and TRBJ1-2; tentatively, D is TRBD1 (5 bases). Trimming cost V 6 bases and J 8 bases, with 13 bases left between them. CDR3 length: 12 residues. The germline gives CDR1 SNHLY, CDR2 FYNNEI. This chain's CDR3 is CASSTGYEGYTF. The DNA of the CDR3 is TGTGCCAGCAGCACAGGATACGAGGGCTACACCTTC. Drawing the rest from reference TRBV2 and TRBJ1-2, the complete variable domain is EPEVTQTPSHQVTQMGQEVILRCVPISNHLYFYWYRQILGQKVEFLVSFYNNEISEKSEIFDDQFSVERPDGSNFTLKIRSTKLEDSAMYFCASSTGYEGYTFGSGTRLTVV.

This sequence joins TRBV4-2 and TRBJ2-1; 8 nucleotides align to TRBD1. The CDR3 is 15 residues long. Germline V gene lookup returns CDR1 LGHNA and CDR2 YNFKEQ. The junction had 7 bases not matched to a gene; V was cut back by 0 bases and J by 9 bases. The CDR3 DNA reads TGTGCCAGCAGCCAAGACGGACAGGGTCGCGGTGAGCAGTTCTTC. This encodes CASSQDGQGRGEQFF.

The V and J genes are TRBV7-9 and TRBJ2-5; D remains ambiguous. The CDR3 is 13 residues long. The germline CDR1 and CDR2 sequences are SEHNR and FQNEAQ (reference sequence). V shed 8 bases and J shed 2 bases, with 12 bases lying between them. Here the CDR3 DNA reads TGTGCCAGCGTTGAGCTTGTACAAGAGACCCAGTACTTC. Its translation is CASVELVQETQYF.

The CDR3 DNA is TGTGCCAGCAGCCAACAGAGCGGGAGCTCCTACGAGCAGTACTTC. Protein sequence: CASSQQSGSSYEQYF. The chain has TRBV11-2 and TRBJ2-7; 8 positions match TRBD2. The CDR3 is 15 residues long. CDR1 SGHAT and CDR2 FQNNGV come from the germline V gene. V lost 5 bases, J lost 0 bases, and 6 bases stayed unmatched.

In its sample, this clonotype was seen a few times. V is TRBV5-5 and J is TRBJ1-1, with D unclear. CDR3 size: 14 residues. Germline V gene lookup returns CDR1 SGHKS and CDR2 YYEKEE (reference sequence). Trimming took 0 bases from V and 1 from J, leaving 7 bases between them. The CDR3 bases are TGTGCCAGCAGCTTGGCCGGGAAGAACACTGAAGCTTTCTTT. Residues: CASSLAGKNTEAFF. Together with reference TRBV5-5 and TRBJ1-1, the CDR3 gives the full variable domain: DAGVTQSPTHLIKTRGQQVTLRCSPISGHKSVSWYQQVLGQGPQFIFQYYEKEERGRGNFPDRFSARQFPNYSSELNVNALLLGDSALYLCASSLAGKNTEAFFGQGTRLTVV.

This clonotype came up many times. The chain carries TRBV20-1 and TRBJ2-7; the D gene is possibly TRBD1 (7 bases). This CDR3 region has 13 residues. The germline V gene has CDR1 DFQATT and CDR2 SNEGSKA (reference sequence). V shed 6 bases and J shed 3 bases, with 15 bases lying between them. DNA for the CDR3: TGCAGTGCGGCAGGGGGGAGGATCTACGAGCAGTACTTC. It is translated as CSAAGGRIYEQYF.

The chain links TRBV2 to TRBJ1-6, with 8 bases fitting TRBD1. The CDR3 runs to 14 residues. CDR1 is SNHLY, CDR2 FYNNEI, per germline. V lost 9 bases, J lost 5 bases, and 6 bases stayed unmatched. CDR3 coding DNA: TGTGCCAGTATGGACAGGGAGAATAATTCACCCCTCCACTTT. Protein product: CASMDRENNSPLHF.

This clonotype was observed a few times. The rearrangement uses TRBV29-1 and TRBJ1-4; tentative D call: TRBD1 (6 bases). Trimming took 6 bases from V and 2 from J, leaving 10 bases between them. Per germline, CDR1 SQVTM and CDR2 ANQGSEA. The CDR3 is 13 amino acids. CDR3 DNA: TGCAGCGTGGGACAAGGTACTAATGAAAAACTGTTTTTT. Protein: CSVGQGTNEKLFF.

This clonotype was seen a handful of times. J is TRBJ2-7 and V is TRBV10-3, with D possibly matching TRBD1 (6 bases). Germline V gene sequence: CDR1 ENHRY, CDR2 SYGVKD. V was trimmed by 3 bases and J by 2 bases, leaving 11 bases between them. The CDR3 contains 14 residues. CDR3 amino acids: CAISEQGKTYEQYF. For the CDR3, the DNA is TGTGCCATCAGTGAACAGGGTAAGACCTACGAGCAGTACTTC.

The chain links TRBV12-3 or TRBV12-4 to TRBJ2-5; 7 positions agree with TRBD2. CDR3 length: 13 amino acids. V dropped 4 bases and J dropped 5; count of bases not matched to a gene: 4. CDR3 sequence reads: CASSWTSSETQYF. Here the CDR3 DNA reads TGTGCCAGCAGTTGGACTAGTTCGGAGACCCAGTACTTC.